This record covers a single TCR beta chain. Its antigen is undetermined. This sample was included in a study of T cells in tuberculosis. Study background: Sequenced TCRs come from CD1B-GMM tetramer-binding T cells. Overall study findings and caveats: Active tuberculosis patients had shorter CDR3-alpha; the beta difference was nonsignificant.

The data were produced by immunoSEQ multiplex PCR, yet TCRdb's version contains in-frame clones alone and is incomplete. The sample has 35,000 to 45,000 clones, roughly 94% seen once. CDR1 and CDR2 from the germline V gene are SNHLY and FYNNEI. This CDR3 has 13 amino acids. Trimming removed 10 bases at V and 6 bases at J, with 16 bases between. What was sequenced was PBMCs. This receptor was obtained from a donor between 5 and 29 years old with latent tuberculosis or without tuberculosis infection. Some clones in this sample may be carry-over from other donors' samples. V usage is TRBV2 and J usage is TRBJ1-5; a possible D gene is TRBD1 (6 bases). This CDR3 reads CATIQGKGQPQHF. CDR3 bases: TGTGCCACGATACAGGGTAAGGGTCAGCCCCAGCATTTT.